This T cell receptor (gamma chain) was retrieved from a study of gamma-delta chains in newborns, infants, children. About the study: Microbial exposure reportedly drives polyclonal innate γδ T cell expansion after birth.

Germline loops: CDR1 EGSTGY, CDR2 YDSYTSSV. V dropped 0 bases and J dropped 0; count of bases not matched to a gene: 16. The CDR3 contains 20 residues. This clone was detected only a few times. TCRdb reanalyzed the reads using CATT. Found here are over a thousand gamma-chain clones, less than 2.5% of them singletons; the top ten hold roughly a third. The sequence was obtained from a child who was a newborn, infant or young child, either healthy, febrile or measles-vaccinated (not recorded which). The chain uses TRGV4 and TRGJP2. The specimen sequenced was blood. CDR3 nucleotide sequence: TGTGCCACCTGGGATGGGCTTTGGCCTTCCGTATATAGTAGTGATTGGATCAAGACGTTT. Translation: CATWDGLWPSVYSSDWIKTF.